The 28 T cell receptor beta chains in this list originate from one sample, sequenced in a study of cytomegalovirus exposure and HLA in healthy donors. Profiled with immunoSEQ multiplex PCR; TCRdb holds only in-frame clones, not every one. The sample shows a few hundred thousand clones, roughly 89% of them seen only once. What was sequenced was PBMCs. Receptor source: a woman between 18 and 30 years old in good health and CMV-seronegative.

The chain carries TRBV4-1 and TRBJ1-5, with 10 bases that match TRBD1. The length of the CDR3 is 16 residues. V dropped 1 base and J dropped 4; count of bases not matched to a gene: 4. Germline assignment: CDR1 MGHRA and CDR2 YSYEKL. The CDR3 loop reads CASSQAWTGGNQPQHF. CDR3 coding DNA: TGCGCCAGCAGCCAAGCCTGGACAGGGGGTAATCAGCCCCAGCATTTT.

This clone was seen more than once but under ten times. The chain links TRBV7-9 to TRBJ1-2; no clear D gene. Germline values: CDR1 SEHNR, CDR2 FQNEAQ (reference sequence). This CDR3 is built from 13 residues. V was pared by 3 bases and J by 3 bases, with 8 bases between. The chain's CDR3 is CASSLSVDYGYTF. CDR3 nucleotides: TGTGCCAGCAGCTTGTCCGTTGACTATGGCTACACCTTC. Full variable domain (missing parts from reference TRBV7-9 and TRBJ1-2): DTGVSQNPRHKITKRGQNVTFRCDPISEHNRLYWYRQTLGQGPEFLTYFQNEAQLEKSRLLSDRFSAERPKGSFSTLEIQRTEQGDSAMYLCASSLSVDYGYTFGSGTRLTVV.

The chain combines TRBV2 with TRBJ2-7; 13 bases match TRBD2. The CDR3 sequence is 13 residues long. Unmatched junction bases numbered 2, after V lost 9 bases and J lost 3 bases. Germline V gene lookup returns CDR1 SNHLY and CDR2 FYNNEI. CDR3 DNA: TGTGCCAGAGGACTAGCGGGGGTCTACGAGCAGTACTTC. Its translation: CARGLAGVYEQYF.

This clone was picked up one time. This chain uses TRBV9 with TRBJ2-1; D possibly corresponds to TRBD1 (5 bases). V lost 4 bases to trimming and J lost 0 bases, with 5 bases between them. The CDR3 is 13 residues long. The germline gives CDR1 SGDLS, CDR2 YYNGEE. CDR3 sequence reads: CASSRGSYNEQFF. The DNA of the CDR3 is TGTGCCAGCAGCAGGGGCTCCTACAATGAGCAGTTCTTC.

This clone appeared once. The rearrangement uses TRBV27 and TRBJ2-1, with 8 bases aligning to TRBD2. V dropped 7 bases and J dropped 3; count of bases not matched to a gene: 11. CDR1 is MNHEY, CDR2 SMNVEV, per germline (reference sequence). This CDR3 comprises 16 residues. CDR3: CASTPDTSGNYNEQFF. CDR3 DNA: TGTGCCAGCACTCCAGACACTAGCGGAAACTACAATGAGCAGTTCTTC.

This sequence joins TRBV6-4 and TRBJ2-3; 8 nucleotides line up with TRBD2. CDR1 MRHNA and CDR2 SNTAGT come from the germline V gene. V lost 2 bases and J lost 4; bases outside the gene matches: 5. The CDR3 extends over 15 amino acids. CDR3 nucleotide sequence: TGTGCCAGCAGTGACGTCGGGGGGGCCGCAGATACGCAGTATTTT. Its protein is CASSDVGGAADTQYF.

J is TRBJ1-1 and V is TRBV4-3; D is unclear. The germline gives CDR1 LGHNA, CDR2 YSLEER. Trimming removed 0 bases at V and 3 bases at J, with 11 bases between. This CDR3 has 15 residues. The CDR3 reads CASSQDGQFYTEAFF. The CDR3 region has the DNA TGCGCCAGCAGCCAAGATGGGCAGTTTTACACTGAAGCTTTCTTT.

The chain uses TRBV19 and TRBJ2-7; tentative D call: TRBD2 (5 bases). V lost 4 bases, J lost 3 bases, and 13 bases lay in between. CDR3 length equals 14 residues. Germline V gene data show CDR1 as LNHDA and CDR2 as SQIVND (reference sequence). CDR3 nucleotides: TGTGCCAGTAGTAGGCCGGGATCGATCTACGAGCAGTACTTC. Translating it yields CASSRPGSIYEQYF.

The chain employs TRBV7-2 and TRBJ1-6; D remains unclear. The V end lost 1 base, the J end lost 10 bases, and 11 bases lay between the germline ends. The CDR3 sequence is 14 residues long. CDR1 is SGHTA and CDR2 is FQGNSA in the germline V gene. The CDR3 nucleotides are TGTGCCAGCAGCTTAGGTCGGGGTGGGTCACCCCTCCACTTT. Translated: CASSLGRGGSPLHF. The full variable domain, with the rest looked up from reference TRBV7-2 and TRBJ1-6, is GAGVSQSPSNKVTEKGKDVELRCDPISGHTALYWYRQSLGQGLEFLIYFQGNSAPDKSGLPSDRFSAERTGGSVSTLTIQRTQQEDSAVYLCASSLGRGGSPLHFGNGTRLTVT.

This clone turned up a few times. The V gene is TRBV9, the J gene TRBJ1-5; 8 bases fit TRBD1. The junction had 4 bases not matched to a gene; V was cut back by 0 bases and J by 5 bases. Germline-derived CDR1 and CDR2 are SGDLS and YYNGEE. The CDR3 consists of 15 residues. CDR3 region: CASSVDGQGYQPQHF. As DNA, the CDR3 is TGTGCCAGCAGCGTAGACGGACAGGGATATCAGCCCCAGCATTTT.

The rearrangement links TRBV7-2 to TRBJ1-4; D gene unclear. The V and J ends lost 3 bases and 7 bases respectively, with 9 bases between them. The CDR3 length is 13 residues. Germline V lookup: CDR1 SGHTA, CDR2 FQGNSA. Here the CDR3 DNA reads TGTGCCAGCAGCTTTACGGGGAGTGAAAAACTGTTTTTT. Translating it yields CASSFTGSEKLFF.

This chain connects TRBV20-1 to TRBJ2-1; D might be TRBD1 (6 bases). The germline V gene has CDR1 DFQATT and CDR2 SNEGSKA (reference sequence). The ends were cut back, 3 bases at V and 9 bases at J, with 9 bases in the middle. The CDR3 is 11 amino acids. The CDR3 reads CSASRGSEQFF. The CDR3 nucleotides are TGCAGTGCTAGCAGGGGTAGTGAGCAGTTCTTC.

The chain has TRBV9 and TRBJ2-7, with D maybe TRBD2 (7 bases). The CDR3 has 14 residues. V was cut by 0 bases and J by 5 bases, with 12 bases left in between. From germline, CDR1 is SGDLS and CDR2 YYNGEE. DNA of the CDR3: TGTGCCAGCAGCGTAGAAGGGGGGGCCGACGAGCAGTACTTC. This translates into CASSVEGGADEQYF.

The V gene is TRBV25-1, the J gene TRBJ2-6; D remains ambiguous. V lost 5 bases and J lost 1, with 3 bases in between. The CDR3 extends over 13 amino acids. The germline gives CDR1 MGHDK, CDR2 SYGVNS. CDR3 sequence (DNA): TGTGCCAGCAGTTATTCTGGGGCCAACGTCCTGACTTTC. Translation gives CASSYSGANVLTF. The variable domain in full, with the rest retrieved from reference TRBV25-1 and TRBJ2-6, is EADIYQTPRYLVIGTGKKITLECSQTMGHDKMYWYQQDPGMELHLIHYSYGVNSTEKGDLSSESTVSRIRTEHFPLTLESARPSHTSQYLCASSYSGANVLTFGAGSRLTVL.

The gene calls are TRBV6-6 and TRBJ1-5; D is unresolved. Germline CDR1 is MNHNY and CDR2 is SVGAGI (reference sequence). V lost 2 bases, J lost 1 base, and 12 bases lay in between. The CDR3 length is 16 residues. In DNA, the CDR3 is TGTGCCAGCAGTTACGCGCGTCCGGGAAGCAATCAGCCCCAGCATTTT. Its translation: CASSYARPGSNQPQHF.

The chain has TRBV27 and TRBJ2-1; the D gene is possibly TRBD1 (6 bases). In germline, CDR1 is MNHEY, CDR2 SMNVEV (reference sequence). The CDR3 contains 15 residues. V lost 1 base and J 6 bases, leaving 13 bases between the germline ends. The CDR3 nucleotides read TGTGCCAGCAGTTTATTTCAGGGGCGGGTCAATGAGCAGTTCTTC. It codes for CASSLFQGRVNEQFF.

The chain carries TRBV15 and TRBJ1-1; TRBD1 aligns across 8 bases. The CDR3 contains 13 residues. The germline CDR1 and CDR2 sequences are LNHNV and YYDKDF (reference sequence). Trimming took 5 bases from V and 8 from J; bases not matched to a gene: 7. The CDR3 spells CATSPGQGREAFF. The CDR3 DNA is TGTGCCACCAGCCCCGGACAGGGCCGCGAAGCTTTCTTT.

In its sample, this clone was seen a few times. V is TRBV6-4 and J is TRBJ1-6; D is unclear. Trimming removed 10 bases from V and 0 bases from J, with 10 bases in between. Germline V gene data show CDR1 as MRHNA and CDR2 as SNTAGT. The CDR3 is 14 residues long. CDR3 sequence (DNA): TGTGCCACCTCACAGAGCTCCTATAATTCACCCCTCCACTTT. Protein: CATSQSSYNSPLHF.

The J gene is TRBJ1-6, the V gene TRBV9, with TRBD1 identical over 9 bases. Per germline, CDR1 SGDLS and CDR2 YYNGEE. This CDR3 comprises 16 residues. V shed 0 bases, J shed 7 bases, and the junction held 5 bases outside the gene matches. CDR3 amino acids: CASSVGLDRGNSPLHF. The CDR3 nucleotides read TGTGCCAGCAGCGTAGGCTTGGACAGGGGAAATTCACCCCTCCACTTT. Using reference TRBV9 and TRBJ1-6 for the parts outside the CDR3, the full variable domain is DSGVTQTPKHLITATGQRVTLRCSPRSGDLSVYWYQQSLDQGLQFLIQYYNGEERAKGNILERFSAQQFPDLHSELNLSSLELGDSALYFCASSVGLDRGNSPLHFGNGTRLTVT.

The table lists this clone with a few counts. The V gene is TRBV5-1, the J gene TRBJ2-3; no reliable D call. This CDR3 has 13 amino acids. V was clipped by 1 base and J by 5 bases, with 8 bases between them. CDR1 is SGHRS, CDR2 YFSETQ, per germline. The CDR3 DNA is TGCGCCAGCAGCTTGCTCTCCGGAGATACGCAGTATTTT. It translates to CASSLLSGDTQYF. Based on the CDR3 plus reference TRBV5-1 and TRBJ2-3, the full variable domain is KAGVTQTPRYLIKTRGQQVTLSCSPISGHRSVSWYQQTPGQGLQFLFEYFSETQRNKGNFPGRFSGRQFSNSRSEMNVSTLELGDSALYLCASSLLSGDTQYFGPGTRLTVL.

In this sample, this clone turned up once. The V gene is TRBV7-8, the J gene TRBJ2-3; 11 nucleotides match TRBD2. CDR1 and CDR2 from the germline V gene are SGHVS and FQNEAQ. This CDR3 is built from 19 residues. The V and J ends lost 3 bases and 4 bases, in that order; junction bases with no gene match: 15. The CDR3 DNA reads as TGTGCCAGCAGCTTGGACATAGCGGGGGGGCCCGGGAGTGCAGATACGCAGTATTTT. It codes for CASSLDIAGGPGSADTQYF.

V usage is TRBV7-3 and J usage is TRBJ2-3, with 8 bases that match TRBD1. CDR1 is SGHTA and CDR2 is FQGTGA in the germline V gene. The CDR3 runs 17 residues. Trimming cost V 0 bases and J 6 bases; bases outside gene matches: 11. The CDR3 DNA is TGTGCCAGCAGCTTAACGCCGGGGACAGGTTTCGTGGATACGCAGTATTTT. Its translation: CASSLTPGTGFVDTQYF.

This chain links TRBV7-2 with TRBJ1-1; the D gene is possibly TRBD1 (5 bases). Germline V gene lookup returns CDR1 SGHTA and CDR2 FQGNSA. The V gene lost 4 bases and the J gene lost 1 base, with 10 bases spanning the gap. There are 14 residues in the CDR3. The CDR3, as DNA: TGTGCCAGCAGCTCCGAAAGGGGGAACACTGAAGCTTTCTTT. This codes for CASSSERGNTEAFF.

The chain recombines TRBV10-3 with TRBJ1-2, with a possible D match to TRBD1 (5 bases). The germline gives CDR1 ENHRY, CDR2 SYGVKD. The length of the CDR3 is 13 residues. Trimming shortened V by 4 bases and J by 1 base, and 7 bases separated the two germline ends. The CDR3 region is CAISGQGNYGYTF. CDR3 sequence (DNA): TGTGCCATCAGTGGGCAGGGTAACTATGGCTACACCTTC.

The rearrangement joins TRBV6-5 to TRBJ2-7; perhaps TRBD2 as D (6 bases). The V end was cut by 7 bases, the J end by 2 bases, with 12 bases between. Germline V gives CDR1 MNHEY, CDR2 SVGAGI. The CDR3 spans 13 residues. CDR3 loop: CASTFPGAYEQYF. DNA of the CDR3: TGTGCCAGCACTTTTCCGGGGGCCTACGAGCAGTACTTC.

As for this clone: The junction departs from germline at one end; a sequencing error may be responsible. J is TRBJ1-1 and V is TRBV19; D is ambiguous. Per germline, CDR1 LNHDA and CDR2 SQIVND (reference sequence). The length of the CDR3 is 14 residues. As DNA, the CDR3 is TGTGCCAGTAGGATAGGAGGGTCGAACACTGAAGCTTTCTTT. Protein: CASRIGGSNTEAFF.

The rearrangement joins TRBV6-1 to TRBJ2-2; 8 bases are a match to TRBD2. This CDR3 has 15 residues. Trimming took 8 bases from V and 0 from J; bases not matched to a gene: 5. CDR1 and CDR2 from the germline V gene are MNHNS and SASEGT. CDR3 nucleotide sequence: TGTGCCAGCGAGCGGGGGAGACCGAACACCGGGGAGCTGTTTTTT. As protein: CASERGRPNTGELFF.

This sequence joins TRBV4-1 and TRBJ2-5, with a tentative D call TRBD1 (7 bases). Trimming pared 5 bases from V and 4 bases from J, leaving 20 bases between. The germline V gene encodes CDR1 MGHRA and CDR2 YSYEKL. There are 16 residues in the CDR3. The CDR3 region is CASSVQTGRFVETQYF. In DNA, the CDR3 is TGCGCCAGCAGCGTACAGACAGGGAGGTTTGTAGAGACCCAGTACTTC.